Each of the 31 T cell receptor beta chains below was sequenced from the same sample in a study of T cells in Graves' hyperthyroidism and ophthalmopathy. It was RNA transcripts that yielded the amplified TCR beta CDR3 regions. Primed by the HTBI set, a first-round RT-PCR was run on the TCR CDR3. TCRdb independently ran MiXCR on the multiplex PCR reads; one entry per CDR3 protein. Counted here are around 500,000 distinct CDR3 sequences, more than 15% occurring once; the ten biggest clones make up around 32%. Sequenced material: blood. The receptors shown here come from a woman aged 25-40 years with Graves' ophthalmopathy.

In its sample, this clonotype was seen many times. The chain employs TRBV20-1 and TRBJ2-1; D not resolved. The CDR3 loop spans 15 amino acids. The V end was cut by 5 bases, the J end by 6 bases, with 20 bases between. The germline V gene has CDR1 DFQATT and CDR2 SNEGSKA (reference sequence). In DNA form, the CDR3 reads TGCAGTGCTCACCCTGGACCCAATATCGGCAATGAGCAGTTCTTC. Its protein is CSAHPGPNIGNEQFF.

The V and J genes are TRBV29-1 and TRBJ2-2; 13 nucleotides match TRBD2. In germline, CDR1 is SQVTM, CDR2 ANQGSEA. J lost 5 bases, V lost 4 bases, and 7 bases had no gene match. CDR3 length: 16 amino acids. CDR3 sequence reads: CSVVGLAGVETGELFF. The CDR3 DNA is TGCAGCGTTGTTGGACTAGCGGGAGTAGAGACCGGGGAGCTGTTTTTT.

This clonotype was seen a handful of times. The genes are TRBV6-1 and TRBJ1-4; a possible D gene is TRBD1 (6 bases). Germline CDR1 and CDR2: MNHNS and SASEGT. This CDR3 region has 16 residues. V was shortened by 8 bases and J by 4 bases, with 20 bases between the two germline ends. The CDR3 spells CASGAYRTDSNEKLFF. The CDR3 DNA reads TGTGCCAGCGGTGCTTACAGGACAGACAGTAATGAAAAACTGTTTTTT.

In its sample, this clonotype was seen many times. This chain links TRBV10-2 with TRBJ2-1, with 7 nucleotides matching TRBD2. Losses at the gene ends were 5 bases for V and 8 bases for J; bases not matched to a gene: 9. The CDR3 has 14 amino acids. Germline CDR1 WSHSY, CDR2 SAAADI. The CDR3 protein is CASSRLAEADEQFF. CDR3 in DNA: TGCGCCAGCAGTAGGCTAGCGGAGGCCGATGAGCAGTTCTTC.

The sample holds a few counts of this clonotype. The chain is built from TRBV27 and TRBJ1-6; 7 bases are a match to TRBD1. Trimming took 5 bases from V and 7 from J; bases not matched to a gene: 8. The germline CDR1 and CDR2 sequences are MNHEY and SMNVEV (reference sequence). CDR3 size: 15 residues. CDR3 protein: CASSPPTGWNSPLHF. CDR3 nucleotides: TGTGCCAGCAGTCCCCCGACAGGGTGGAATTCACCCCTCCACTTT.

Many counts were recorded for this clonotype. This chain connects TRBV7-9 to TRBJ2-1; D may be TRBD1 or TRBD2 (5 bases each). The CDR3 sequence is 15 residues long. Germline values: CDR1 SEHNR, CDR2 FQNEAQ (reference sequence). The V gene lost 5 bases and the J gene lost 1 base, with 12 bases spanning the gap. CDR3 sequence reads: CASSPVGESYNEQFF. The CDR3 DNA reads as TGTGCCAGCAGCCCCGTGGGGGAGTCCTACAATGAGCAGTTCTTC.

This clonotype was detected ten times or more. The V gene is TRBV28, the J gene TRBJ1-5, with unresolved D. The CDR3 covers 13 residues. Trimming removed 8 bases from V and 0 bases from J, with 8 bases in between. CDR1 is MDHEN and CDR2 is SYDVKM in the germline V gene. CDR3 loop: CASLDYSNQPQHF. In DNA form, the CDR3 reads TGTGCCAGCCTAGATTATAGCAATCAGCCCCAGCATTTT.

V usage is TRBV10-3 and J usage is TRBJ2-5, with a tentative D call TRBD2 (6 bases). Trimming left V 4 bases short and J 6 bases short, with 18 bases between. Germline-derived CDR1 and CDR2 are ENHRY and SYGVKD. The CDR3 covers 15 residues. The DNA for the CDR3 is TGTGCCATCAGTGGAGGACTTCTGGGAGGAAAGACCCAGTACTTC. Translated, it gives CAISGGLLGGKTQYF.

This clonotype was found many times. The CDR3 region is CASSDPGLAGGPSYNEQFF. As DNA, the CDR3 is TGTGCCAGCAGTGACCCTGGACTAGCGGGAGGTCCGTCCTACAATGAGCAGTTCTTC. The chain carries TRBV2 and TRBJ2-1; TRBD2 agrees at 14 bases. J was trimmed by 1 base and V by 3 bases; bases with no gene match: 8. Germline V gene sequence: CDR1 SNHLY, CDR2 FYNNEI. The length of the CDR3 is 19 residues.

This clonotype was detected ten times or more. The V gene is TRBV2, the J gene TRBJ2-7; D perhaps matches TRBD2 (6 bases). V lost 4 bases and J 3 bases, leaving 10 bases between the germline ends. CDR3 size: 13 residues. CDR1 SNHLY and CDR2 FYNNEI come from the germline V gene. CDR3 sequence (DNA): TGTGCCAGCAGTGGGGGGACTTTCTACGAGCAGTACTTC. This translates into CASSGGTFYEQYF.

CDR3 amino acids: CASSIGRTNTEAFF. In DNA form, the CDR3 reads TGTGCCAGTAGTATAGGCAGGACGAACACTGAAGCTTTCTTT. This chain connects TRBV19 to TRBJ1-1, with D unclear. The CDR3 length is 14 residues. The germline V gene has CDR1 LNHDA and CDR2 SQIVND (reference sequence). Trimming cost V 1 base and J 1 base, with 7 bases left between them. The variable domain in full, with the rest retrieved from reference TRBV19 and TRBJ1-1, is DGGITQSPKYLFRKEGQNVTLSCEQNLNHDAMYWYRQDPGQGLRLIYYSQIVNDFQKGDIAEGYSVSREKKESFPLTVTSAQKNPTAFYLCASSIGRTNTEAFFGQGTRLTVV.

The chain links TRBV7-9 to TRBJ1-2; possibly TRBD1 for D (6 bases). In germline, CDR1 is SEHNR, CDR2 FQNEAQ (reference sequence). Trimming took 5 bases from V and 8 from J, leaving 21 bases between them. The CDR3 has 15 residues. The CDR3 sequence: CASSRSVRGAWGYTF. The CDR3, as DNA: TGTGCCAGCAGCCGATCCGTCCGGGGGGCTTGGGGCTACACCTTC.

On this clonotype: The CDR3 end shows no conserved phenylalanine or tryptophan, and so a read error is likely. The V and J genes are TRBV6-2 or TRBV6-3 and TRBJ2-7; 12 nucleotides align to TRBD2. The germline gives CDR1 MNHEY, CDR2 SVGEGT. The CDR3 loop spans 16 amino acids. V shed 5 bases and J 2 bases; nucleotides not matched to a gene: 7. The CDR3 DNA reads as TGTGCCAGCAGTACCACTCTAGCGGGAGGGACCTACGAGCAGTACCTC. Amino acids: CASSTTLAGGTYEQYL.

The chain links TRBV6-2 or TRBV6-3 to TRBJ2-1, with D possibly being TRBD2 (6 bases). The CDR3 consists of 14 residues. Germline V CDR1 and CDR2: MNHEY, SVGEGT. V shed 5 bases and J shed 7 bases, with 15 bases lying between them. CDR3: CASSDGDSANEQFF. CDR3 DNA: TGTGCCAGCAGTGACGGGGACTCGGCGAATGAGCAGTTCTTC.

This sequence joins TRBV20-1 and TRBJ1-2, with 9 bases identical to TRBD1. The CDR3 covers 13 residues. Germline V lookup: CDR1 DFQATT, CDR2 SNEGSKA (reference sequence). Trimming took 3 bases from V and 7 from J; bases not matched to a gene: 6. DNA for the CDR3: TGCAGTGCTAGGTCACAGGGGGCGATTGGCTACACCTTC. Its translation: CSARSQGAIGYTF.

J is TRBJ1-1 and V is TRBV28; TRBD1 might be the D (5 bases). The V end was cut by 6 bases, the J end by 10 bases, with 18 bases between. CDR1 MDHEN and CDR2 SYDVKM come from the germline V gene. This CDR3 spans 13 amino acids. The DNA for the CDR3 is TGTGCCAGCAGGATAGGGACGGGGGAGCCAGCTTTCTTT. The encoded protein is CASRIGTGEPAFF.

This clonotype was picked up many times. This chain joins TRBV7-2 and TRBJ2-1; TRBD2 aligns across 9 bases. Looked up from germline, CDR1 is SGHTA and CDR2 is FQGNSA. The trim removed 5 bases at V and 2 bases at J, leaving 4 bases unmatched. The CDR3 sequence is 15 residues long. CDR3 DNA sequence: TGTGCCAGCAGCCTTGGGACTAGCCCCTACAATGAGCAGTTCTTC. This codes for CASSLGTSPYNEQFF.

The genes are TRBV5-1 and TRBJ2-2; D call uncertain. Trimming pared 1 base from V and 0 bases from J, leaving 10 bases between. The CDR3 consists of 16 residues. Per germline, CDR1 SGHRS and CDR2 YFSETQ. The CDR3 reads CASSLYWDANTGELFF. The CDR3 region has the DNA TGCGCCAGCAGCTTGTACTGGGATGCGAACACCGGGGAGCTGTTTTTT.

This clonotype was seen a few times. The chain carries TRBV5-4 and TRBJ2-2, with 8 bases lining up with TRBD1. With V trimmed by 0 bases and J by 5 bases, 6 bases remained unmatched. The V gene's germline CDR1 is SGHNT and CDR2 YYREEE (reference sequence). The length of the CDR3 is 16 residues. CDR3 DNA: TGTGCCAGCAGCTTGGCGGGGACAGGCGAAACCGGGGAGCTGTTTTTT. It specifies CASSLAGTGETGELFF.

The V and J genes are TRBV19 and TRBJ2-3; no clear D. V was shortened by 2 bases and J by 3 bases, with 12 bases between the two germline ends. Germline assignment: CDR1 LNHDA and CDR2 SQIVND (reference sequence). This CDR3 has 15 amino acids. The CDR3: CASSIRARSTDTQYF. The CDR3 DNA sequence: TGTGCCAGTAGTATACGCGCTAGGAGTACAGATACGCAGTATTTT.

This rearrangement joins TRBV28 to TRBJ2-1; the match to TRBD1 covers 7 bases. The CDR3 totals 17 residues. J was trimmed by 2 bases and V by 5 bases; bases with no gene match: 12. Germline lookup yields CDR1 MDHEN and CDR2 SYDVKM. CDR3 sequence: CASSPFTGTAPYNEQFF. CDR3 in DNA: TGTGCCAGCAGTCCCTTTACCGGGACAGCCCCCTACAATGAGCAGTTCTTC.

Notes on this clonotype: A single base separates this from a much larger clone, so it may be a read error. The CDR3 loop is CASSFLAGVNTGELFF. The CDR3 DNA reads as TGTGCCAGCAGCTTCCTCGCGGGAGTGAACACCGGGGAGCTGTTTTTT. The chain joins TRBV11-2 to TRBJ2-2; 7 bases are a match to TRBD2. This CDR3 has 16 amino acids. V shed 3 bases, J shed 1 base, and the junction held 5 bases outside the gene matches. The germline V gene has CDR1 SGHAT and CDR2 FQNNGV.

The chain carries TRBV6-7 and TRBJ2-7; no clear D. TRBV6-7 is reported as an ORF; its role is uncertain. Trimming left V 0 bases short and J 0 bases short, with 12 bases between. The CDR3 consists of 16 residues. The CDR3 sequence is CASSYSLAVLSYEQYF. As DNA, the CDR3 is TGTGCCAGCAGTTACTCCTTGGCGGTTCTCTCCTACGAGCAGTACTTC.

This clonotype was seen at least ten times. The genes are TRBV18 and TRBJ1-1; D possibly corresponds to TRBD1 (5 bases). The V gene's germline CDR1 is KGHSH and CDR2 LQKENI. This CDR3 spans 17 amino acids. V lost 2 bases, J lost 3 bases, and 19 bases lay in between. The CDR3 DNA reads as TGTGCCAGCTCACCAGACGCGACAGTCCCTTGGGACACTGAAGCTTTCTTT. Its translation is CASSPDATVPWDTEAFF.

This clonotype appeared many times. The chain is built from TRBV7-2 and TRBJ2-3; the D gene is possibly TRBD1 (6 bases). CDR1 and CDR2 (germline): SGHTA, FQGNSA. The CDR3 loop spans 15 amino acids. V lost 1 base and J lost 4, with 12 bases in between. CDR3: CASSLVGAGADTQYF. The DNA of the CDR3 is TGTGCCAGCAGCTTAGTCGGGGCAGGGGCAGATACGCAGTATTTT. The full variable domain, completed using reference TRBV7-2 and TRBJ2-3, is GAGVSQSPSNKVTEKGKDVELRCDPISGHTALYWYRQSLGQGLEFLIYFQGNSAPDKSGLPSDRFSAERTGGSVSTLTIQRTQQEDSAVYLCASSLVGAGADTQYFGPGTRLTVL.

In this sample, this clonotype turned up many times. This chain connects TRBV30 to TRBJ1-5; the match to TRBD1 covers 7 bases. V was pared by 3 bases and J by 3 bases, with 8 bases of the junction left unmatched. The germline V gene has CDR1 GTSNPN and CDR2 SVGIG (reference sequence). This CDR3 region has 15 residues. CDR3 nucleotide sequence: TGTGCCTGGAGCATGAGGGACAGTTTCAATCAGCCCCAGCATTTT. Residues: CAWSMRDSFNQPQHF.

A few counts support this clonotype. This sequence joins TRBV29-1 and TRBJ2-7; D possibly corresponds to TRBD2 (5 bases). Germline V CDR1 and CDR2: SQVTM, ANQGSEA. The length of the CDR3 is 16 residues. Trimming pared 0 bases from V and 0 bases from J, leaving 15 bases between. The CDR3 DNA is TGCAGCGTTGAAGAGGCTATTCGGGGAAGCTCCTACGAGCAGTACTTC. This gives the protein CSVEEAIRGSSYEQYF.

The rearrangement links TRBV20-1 to TRBJ2-2; 8 nucleotides line up with TRBD2. CDR1 is DFQATT and CDR2 is SNEGSKA in the germline V gene (reference sequence). V dropped 6 bases and J dropped 1; count of bases not matched to a gene: 7. The CDR3 length is 15 residues. The CDR3 region is CSASRTSLNTGELFF. The CDR3 coding sequence is TGCAGTGCCTCCCGGACTAGCCTGAACACCGGGGAGCTGTTTTTT.

This clonotype occurred many times. The gene calls are TRBV11-2 and TRBJ2-1; D uncertain. Germline CDR1 reads SGHAT; CDR2 reads FQNNGV. V lost 1 base, J lost 6 bases, and 4 bases lay in between. The CDR3 extends over 12 amino acids. The CDR3 nucleotides read TGTGCCAGCAGCTTAGGTCGCAATGAGCAGTTCTTC. Amino acid sequence: CASSLGRNEQFF.

This clonotype has only a few counts. This chain uses TRBV20-1 with TRBJ1-5; 8 bases are shared with TRBD1. Germline CDR1 reads DFQATT; CDR2 reads SNEGSKA (reference sequence). The CDR3 loop spans 14 amino acids. V gave up 2 bases and J gave up 5 bases; unmatched junction bases: 5. CDR3 in amino acids: CSARPPDRDQPQHF. The CDR3 DNA follows: TGCAGTGCTAGACCGCCGGACAGGGATCAGCCCCAGCATTTT.

This clonotype was seen more than once but under ten times. This chain joins TRBV19 and TRBJ2-1, with D perhaps matching TRBD2 (5 bases). Germline assignment: CDR1 LNHDA and CDR2 SQIVND (reference sequence). Trimming left V 9 bases short and J 0 bases short, with 18 bases between. The CDR3 sequence is 16 residues long. The CDR3 protein is CASTSPGMSSYNEQFF. The CDR3 DNA reads TGTGCCAGCACCTCCCCGGGGATGAGCTCCTACAATGAGCAGTTCTTC.